This T cell receptor beta chain was recovered during a study of OX40 agonist ivuxolimab in advanced cancers. Study-level information: Patients in the trial were receiving intravenous ivuxolimab every 2 weeks, at doses of 0.01 to 10 mg/kg.

As regards this clone: Antigen unknown.

Clones were read by immunoSEQ multiplex PCR, and TCRdb kept only the in-frame ones, dropping some. The sample includes approximately 94,000 clones, around 84% of them seen just once. Germline V gives CDR1 SGHDT, CDR2 YYEEEE. The ends were cut back, 3 bases at V and 7 bases at J, with 10 bases in the middle. The CDR3 is 12 amino acids. The sampling schedule covered blood at baseline, cycle 4 day 1, and cycle 7 day 1. Study results and caveats: Circulating CD4+ and CD8+ T cells showed clonal expansion by week 6 at 0.1 to 3.0 mg/kg. Relatively little clonal expansion, among the lowest observed, appeared in partial responders at 0.1-3.0 mg/kg.

The J gene is TRBJ1-1, the V gene TRBV5-6; no clear D gene. This receptor was obtained from an adult with an advanced solid tumor such as melanoma, head and neck, liver or kidney cancer. The specimen comprised CD4+ or CD8+ T cells sorted from blood, sampled in a trial of the OX40 agonist ivuxolimab. The CDR3 coding sequence is TGTGCCAGCAGCTCCAGGCGCTTTGAAGCTTTCTTT. It is translated as CASSSRRFEAFF.